This T cell receptor (beta chain) was recorded in a study of blood T cell repertoires in COVID-19. Profiling relied on immunoSEQ multiplex PCR, and the TCRdb table lists in-frame clones only, not all of them. The repertoire holds roughly 81,000 clones, with around 80% as singletons. The germline V and J ends were trimmed by 2 bases and 2 bases, with 9 bases remaining between them. Germline-derived CDR1 and CDR2 are SEHNR and FQNEAQ (reference sequence). CDR3 size: 14 residues. This receptor was identified in a man older than 75 with active or convalescent COVID-19. The V call is TRBV7-9, the J call TRBJ2-5; D might be TRBD1 (5 bases). What was sequenced was peripheral blood. The CDR3: CASSLLTEQETQYF. The CDR3, as DNA: TGTGCCAGCAGCTTATTGACAGAGCAAGAGACCCAGTACTTC.